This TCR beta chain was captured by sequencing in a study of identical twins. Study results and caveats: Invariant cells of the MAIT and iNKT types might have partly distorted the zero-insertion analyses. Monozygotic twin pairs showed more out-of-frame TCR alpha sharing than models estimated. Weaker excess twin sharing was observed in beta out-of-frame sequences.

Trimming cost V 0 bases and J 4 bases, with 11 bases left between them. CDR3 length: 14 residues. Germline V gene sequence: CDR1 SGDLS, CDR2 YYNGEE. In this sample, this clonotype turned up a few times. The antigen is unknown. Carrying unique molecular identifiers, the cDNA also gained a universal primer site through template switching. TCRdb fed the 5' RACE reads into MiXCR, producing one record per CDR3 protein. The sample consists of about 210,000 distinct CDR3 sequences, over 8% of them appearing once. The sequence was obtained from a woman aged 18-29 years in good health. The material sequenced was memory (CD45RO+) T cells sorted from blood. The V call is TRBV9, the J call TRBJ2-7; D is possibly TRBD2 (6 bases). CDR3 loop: CASSVGTTSYEQYF. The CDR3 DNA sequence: TGTGCCAGCAGCGTAGGGACTACCTCTTACGAGCAGTACTTC.